This TCR beta chain comes out of a study of cytomegalovirus exposure and HLA in healthy donors. Notes on the study in general: Most TCR sequences proved rare, with some public TCRs found in many donors. Cytomegalovirus-associated TCR beta chains were listed, numbering around 150. The classifier, whose performance was assessed in both the original and validation cohorts, reportedly diagnosed cytomegalovirus status with high specificity and sensitivity. TCR clusters originating in the first cohort tended to co-occur in the 110 or so validation repertoires, according to a later analysis.

The CDR3 covers 15 residues. V shed 3 bases and J shed 5 bases, with 17 bases lying between them. Germline V lookup: CDR1 KGHSH, CDR2 LQKENI. Sequenced by immunoSEQ multiplex PCR; TCRdb stores in-frame clones only, minus some. The repertoire holds 250,000 to 350,000 clones, 86% seen once, with over 0.8% in the top ten. As regards this clone: Its antigen is not known.

Sequencing was performed on PBMCs. The chain employs TRBV18 and TRBJ2-7; maybe TRBD1 (6 bases). The sequence was obtained from a woman aged 18-29 years in good health and CMV-seronegative. The CDR3 sequence is CASSPRDTIWDEQYF. CDR3 nucleotide sequence: TGTGCCAGCTCACCCCGGGACACCATTTGGGACGAGCAGTACTTC.